The 17 T cell receptor beta chains below all came from one sample that was sequenced in a study of blood T cells in healthy people across ages. It was with a sample-barcoded 5' primer and a J-beta primer mix that a second PCR of roughly 7 to 12 cycles was run. One entry per CDR3 protein, called by TCRdb with MiXCR from the 5' RACE reads. Here the sample spans over 600,000 distinct CDR3 sequences, 35% to 50% being singletons. Material for sequencing was blood. These receptor sequences come from a man aged 80 or over in good health.

A word on this clonotype: A read error is possible here, since a much larger clone lies one base away. The V and J genes are TRBV7-9 and TRBJ2-1; D call uncertain. Germline V CDR1 and CDR2: SEHNR, FQNEAQ (reference sequence). The CDR3 covers 15 residues. The germline V and J ends were trimmed by 1 base and 5 bases, with 12 bases remaining between them. The CDR3 DNA is TGTGCCAGCAGCTTAGTGTTAGGCACTAACAATGAGCAGTTCTTC. Encoded protein: CASSLVLGTNNEQFF.

The chain employs TRBV20-1 and TRBJ2-5; 11 nucleotides align to TRBD1. The CDR3 runs 14 residues. Germline V gene lookup returns CDR1 DFQATT and CDR2 SNEGSKA (reference sequence). Trimming took 5 bases from V and 11 from J; bases not matched to a gene: 13. The CDR3 DNA reads as TGCAGTGCTTACCGGACAGGGGGCGTATATGAGCAGTACTTC. It codes for CSAYRTGGVYEQYF.

The CDR3 DNA reads TGTGCCAGCAAACCGGCGTCGTCCTACGAGCAGTACTTC. This gives the protein CASKPASSYEQYF. V is TRBV25-1 and J is TRBJ2-7; no definite D call. The CDR3 consists of 13 residues. Trimming removed 7 bases at V and 1 base at J, with 11 bases between. Germline CDR1 reads MGHDK; CDR2 reads SYGVNS.

This clonotype was found a few times. This rearrangement joins TRBV3-1 to TRBJ2-1, with a possible D match to TRBD2 (6 bases). In germline, CDR1 is LGHDT, CDR2 YNNKEL (reference sequence). V gave up 2 bases and J gave up 8 bases, with 16 bases separating them. The CDR3 spans 15 residues. CDR3 residues: CASSQPGLHSHEQFF. In DNA, the CDR3 is TGTGCCAGCAGCCAACCGGGACTGCACTCTCATGAGCAGTTCTTC.

This clonotype was recorded a few times. A much bigger clone sits one base away, suggesting this may be a read error. The rearrangement joins TRBV7-2 to TRBJ2-3, with 7 bases that match TRBD2. The CDR3 extends over 14 amino acids. Trimming cost V 5 bases and J 6 bases; bases outside gene matches: 8. CDR1 and CDR2 from the germline V gene are SGHTA and FQGNSA. The DNA of the CDR3 is TGTGCCAGCAGCGTACGACTAGCTGGGGATACGCAGTATTTT. The encoded protein is CASSVRLAGDTQYF.

V is TRBV18 and J is TRBJ1-5, with 10 nucleotides matching TRBD1. From germline, CDR1 is KGHSH and CDR2 LQKENI. This CDR3 is 15 amino acids long. The V and J ends lost 3 bases and 5 bases, in that order; junction bases with no gene match: 4. The CDR3 here is CASSPLGTGDQPQHF. The DNA for the CDR3 is TGTGCCAGCTCACCCCTTGGGACAGGGGATCAGCCCCAGCATTTT.

This clonotype turned up a few times. The rearrangement links TRBV5-6 to TRBJ2-5; 11 bases map to TRBD1. The CDR3 sequence is 15 residues long. Germline V gene sequence: CDR1 SGHDT, CDR2 YYEEEE. V lost 2 bases and J lost 4; bases outside the gene matches: 4. The CDR3, as DNA: TGTGCCAGCAGCTTTAGGACAGGGGGCGTAGAGACCCAGTACTTC. Translation: CASSFRTGGVETQYF. The complete variable domain, with remaining parts taken from reference TRBV5-6 and TRBJ2-5, reads DAGVTQSPTHLIKTRGQQVTLRCSPKSGHDTVSWYQQALGQGPQFIFQYYEEEERQRGNFPDRFSGHQFPNYSSELNVNALLLGDSALYLCASSFRTGGVETQYFGPGTRLLVL.

Turning to this clonotype: A much larger clone is a single base away; this may be a read error. The chain uses TRBV29-1 and TRBJ2-7, with TRBD1 matching 8 bases. V lost 6 bases and J lost 7; bases outside the gene matches: 11. CDR3 length equals 13 residues. Germline V CDR1 and CDR2: SQVTM, ANQGSEA. DNA for the CDR3: TGCAGCGTGACGGACAGGGTAGGGAATGAGCAGTACTTC. Protein sequence: CSVTDRVGNEQYF.

The gene calls are TRBV25-1 and TRBJ2-1, with a tentative D call TRBD1 (6 bases). The CDR3 extends over 14 amino acids. The germline V gene has CDR1 MGHDK and CDR2 SYGVNS. The ends were cut back, 5 bases at V and 4 bases at J, with 12 bases in the middle. As DNA, the CDR3 is TGTGCCAGCAGTCCGGGACACCTATACAATGAGCAGTTCTTC. It encodes CASSPGHLYNEQFF.

The table lists this clonotype with many counts. The V call is TRBV6-1, the J call TRBJ1-5; D perhaps matches TRBD1 (5 bases). Trimming shortened V by 5 bases and J by 4 bases, and 9 bases separated the two germline ends. CDR3 size: 13 residues. Germline V gene data show CDR1 as MNHNS and CDR2 as SASEGT. CDR3 nucleotides: TGTGCCAGCAGTTCAGGGTTAAATCAGCCCCAGCATTTT. Translated, it gives CASSSGLNQPQHF.

On this clonotype itself: The CDR3 does not end in the conserved phenylalanine or tryptophan, so this is likely a read error. The limits of the CDR3 on the DNA are not certain, so only TCRdb's listed CDR3 is given. This chain joins TRBV12-3 or TRBV12-4 and TRBJ2-1; the table's D call, TRBD2, was not checked against the DNA. The CDR3 region is 12 residues in length, termini included. CDR3 residues: CASSLFRQGKFS.

This sequence joins TRBV5-1 and TRBJ2-3; possible D gene TRBD2, 5 bases. Germline V gives CDR1 SGHRS, CDR2 YFSETQ. This CDR3 contains 12 residues. Trimming cost V 3 bases and J 5 bases, with 7 bases left between them. The CDR3 DNA reads as TGCGCCAGCAGCTACGAGGGAGATACGCAGTATTTT. Its translation: CASSYEGDTQYF.

This clonotype has just a few counts. The chain couples TRBV6-2 or TRBV6-3 to TRBJ2-1, with D perhaps TRBD2 (5 bases). Germline CDR1 reads MNHEY; CDR2 reads SVGEGT. This CDR3 is 15 amino acids long. V lost 7 bases to trimming and J lost 1 base, with 14 bases between them. The CDR3 nucleotides are TGTGCCAGCACCGGTCTCGGGGTTTCCTACAATGAGCAGTTCTTC. Translated, it gives CASTGLGVSYNEQFF.

This clonotype was recorded at least ten times. A much bigger clone sits one base away, suggesting this may be a read error. The V gene is TRBV6-2 or TRBV6-3, the J gene TRBJ2-5; TRBD2 aligns across 7 bases. Germline V gives CDR1 MNHEY, CDR2 SVGEGT. The CDR3 loop spans 15 amino acids. With V trimmed by 5 bases and J by 11 bases, 17 bases remained unmatched. Here the CDR3 reads CASSPLAVGYNEQYF. CDR3 coding DNA: TGTGCCAGCAGTCCGCTAGCGGTCGGCTACAATGAGCAGTACTTC.

CDR3 nucleotides: TGTGCCAGCAGCTCTACCGGGAGGGGGCACGAGACCCAGTACTTC. Residues: CASSSTGRGHETQYF. The chain is built from TRBV11-2 and TRBJ2-7, with D possibly being TRBD2 (8 bases). The DNA end is a closer match to TRBJ2-5, so the J assignment may be wrong. CDR1 and CDR2 from the germline V gene are SGHAT and FQNNGV. CDR3 size: 15 residues.

Only a few counts were recorded for this clonotype. The rearrangement links TRBV3-1 to TRBJ2-3; a possible D gene is TRBD2 (6 bases). The CDR3 spans 16 residues. Trimming took 0 bases from V and 4 from J, leaving 14 bases between them. Germline V gene lookup returns CDR1 LGHDT and CDR2 YNNKEL (reference sequence). The CDR3: CASSQDTGGPSDTQYF. For the CDR3, the DNA is TGTGCCAGCAGCCAAGATACAGGAGGGCCGTCAGATACGCAGTATTTT.

The V and J genes are TRBV28 and TRBJ2-5, with 7 nucleotides matching TRBD1. The junction had 8 bases not matched to a gene; V was cut back by 7 bases and J by 3 bases. This CDR3 comprises 14 residues. The germline CDR1 and CDR2 sequences are MDHEN and SYDVKM. CDR3 loop: CASNPSGTEETQYF. In DNA form, the CDR3 reads TGTGCCAGCAACCCCTCGGGGACAGAAGAGACCCAGTACTTC.